This entry lists 9 T cell receptor beta chains sequenced from one sample in a study of Ad26.COV2.S vaccination and SARS-CoV-2 variants. The repertoire was sequenced with immunoSEQ multiplex PCR; TCRdb's copy has only in-frame clones and lacks some. The repertoire has over 400,000 clones, 90% of them found once; the top ten carry around 4.5%. Documented treatment: approximately 18 received Ad26.COV2.S at low or high dose, single or two shots; roughly five received placebo; per-sample allocation not given. Samples came from day 63 after the first vaccine or placebo injection. The sequencing here drew on peripheral blood, taken in a trial of Ad26.COV2.S vaccine versus placebo. These receptors were obtained from a person between 18 and 60 years old who received the Ad26.COV2.S COVID-19 vaccine or a placebo.

The V and J genes are TRBV24-1 and TRBJ2-1; 9 bases line up with TRBD1. The CDR3 has 14 residues. V shed 7 bases, J shed 10 bases, and the junction held 10 bases outside the gene matches. CDR1 KGHDR and CDR2 SFDVKD come from the germline V gene. CDR3 nucleotide sequence: TGTGCCACCAGCGAGGGGGCCGGGACAGGGGAGCAGTTCTTC. It translates to CATSEGAGTGEQFF.

The rearrangement uses TRBV4-1 and TRBJ2-7, with 14 bases lining up with TRBD2. V lost 4 bases, J lost 5 bases, and 13 bases stayed unmatched. Germline V gene data show CDR1 as MGHRA and CDR2 as YSYEKL. CDR3 length: 18 amino acids. The CDR3 spells CASSLGTSGSTLLNEQYF. As DNA, the CDR3 is TGCGCCAGCAGCCTCGGGACTAGCGGGAGTACCCTCCTGAACGAGCAGTACTTC.

The chain employs TRBV28 and TRBJ1-4; D unresolved. The CDR3 contains 14 residues. The V end lost 2 bases, the J end lost 0 bases, and 4 bases lay between the germline ends. Germline lookup yields CDR1 MDHEN and CDR2 SYDVKM. CDR3 loop: CASSLVSTNEKLFF. The CDR3 DNA reads as TGTGCCAGCAGTTTAGTATCAACTAATGAAAAACTGTTTTTT. The full variable domain, its missing parts supplied by reference TRBV28 and TRBJ1-4, is DVKVTQSSRYLVKRTGEKVFLECVQDMDHENMFWYRQDPGLGLRLIYFSYDVKMKEKGDIPEGYSVSREKKERFSLILESASTNQTSMYLCASSLVSTNEKLFFGSGTQLSVL.

The gene calls are TRBV5-1 and TRBJ2-1; D possibly corresponds to TRBD2 (6 bases). This CDR3 is built from 18 residues. Trimming pared 0 bases from V and 0 bases from J, leaving 16 bases between. Germline V gene lookup returns CDR1 SGHRS and CDR2 YFSETQ. This CDR3 reads CASSLAVLAVSSYNEQFF. The CDR3 coding sequence is TGCGCCAGCAGCTTGGCCGTCTTAGCGGTTAGCTCCTACAATGAGCAGTTCTTC.

The genes are TRBV5-1 and TRBJ1-1; D call uncertain. V lost 6 bases, J lost 2 bases, and 14 bases lay in between. Germline V gene lookup returns CDR1 SGHRS and CDR2 YFSETQ. This CDR3 has 14 amino acids. The CDR3 sequence is CASTRTSGNTEAFF. The CDR3, as DNA: TGCGCCAGCACCCGTACGTCGGGTAACACTGAAGCTTTCTTT. Based on the CDR3 plus reference TRBV5-1 and TRBJ1-1, the full variable domain is KAGVTQTPRYLIKTRGQQVTLSCSPISGHRSVSWYQQTPGQGLQFLFEYFSETQRNKGNFPGRFSGRQFSNSRSEMNVSTLELGDSALYLCASTRTSGNTEAFFGQGTRLTVV.

The CDR3, as DNA: TGCGCCAGCAGCTTGGTTGGAGGGGCGAACACTGAAGCTTTCTTT. This encodes CASSLVGGANTEAFF. The rearrangement uses TRBV5-1 and TRBJ1-1; a weak D match, TRBD1 (5 bases). V lost 0 bases and J 1 base, leaving 10 bases between the germline ends. The CDR3 is made up of 15 amino acids. The germline V gene encodes CDR1 SGHRS and CDR2 YFSETQ.

The chain links TRBV11-1 to TRBJ2-3, with D possibly matching TRBD2 (5 bases). Germline V lookup: CDR1 SGHAT, CDR2 FQDESV (reference sequence). Trimming removed 5 bases from V and 0 bases from J, with 12 bases in between. This CDR3 has 15 amino acids. The CDR3 spells CASSRLVASTDTQYF. The CDR3 region has the DNA TGTGCCAGCAGCCGGCTAGTAGCGAGCACAGATACGCAGTATTTT.

V and J are TRBV15 and TRBJ2-3; 7 positions match TRBD1. J was trimmed by 6 bases and V by 1 base; bases with no gene match: 7. Germline lookup yields CDR1 LNHNV and CDR2 YYDKDF (reference sequence). The CDR3 extends over 15 amino acids. In DNA form, the CDR3 reads TGTGCCACCAGCAGAGGGACAGGACTCTCTGATACGCAGTATTTT. Protein: CATSRGTGLSDTQYF.

The chain links TRBV18 to TRBJ2-1; TRBD2 matches at 7 bases. V dropped 3 bases and J dropped 0; count of bases not matched to a gene: 11. Germline CDR1 reads KGHSH; CDR2 reads LQKENI. The CDR3 contains 18 residues. The DNA of the CDR3 is TGTGCCAGCTCACCGACGACTAGCTCCCCCAGCTCCTACAATGAGCAGTTCTTC. Its translation: CASSPTTSSPSSYNEQFF. The full variable domain, with the rest looked up from reference TRBV18 and TRBJ2-1, is NAGVMQNPRHLVRRRGQEARLRCSPMKGHSHVYWYRQLPEEGLKFMVYLQKENIIDESGMPKERFSAEFPKEGPSILRIQQVVRGDSAAYFCASSPTTSSPSSYNEQFFGPGTRLTVL.